These 25 T cell receptor beta chains originate from one sample sequenced in a study of beta chain features in type 1 diabetes. For these TCRs, the target antigens are not known. The entirety of the isolated RNA underwent reverse transcription, so expressed TCRB transcripts were sequenced. Sequencing was performed with immunoSEQ multiplex PCR; in TCRdb, only in-frame clones are kept and a portion is missing. Here the sample spans under 200,000 clones, around 8.6% being singletons. Findings of the study overall: TCRB CDR3s from Type 1 diabetes patients were moderately but significantly shorter in all four CD4+ subsets.

Sequenced: central memory CD4+ T cells from blood. These receptors were collected from a young woman with type 1 diabetes.

The sample holds a few counts of this clone. V gene TRBV5-1 combines with J gene TRBJ2-1, with 11 nucleotides matching TRBD1. Germline trimming cut 7 bases from V and 6 bases from J; bases unmatched to any gene: 6. The CDR3 totals 14 residues. Per the germline V gene, CDR1 is SGHRS and CDR2 is YFSETQ. CDR3 loop: CASSRGQGGNEQFF. CDR3 DNA sequence: TGCGCCAGCTCGAGGGGACAGGGGGGCAATGAGCAGTTCTTC.

The chain links TRBV27 to TRBJ2-2, with TRBD2 matching over 9 bases. The V gene's germline CDR1 is MNHEY and CDR2 SMNVEV (reference sequence). V trimming: 10 bases; J trimming: 3 bases; junction bases outside the gene matches: 9. This CDR3 region has 15 residues. The CDR3 DNA reads TGTGCCACCACGGGGGCGGGAGGGTACACCGGGGAGCTGTTTTTT. It is translated as CATTGAGGYTGELFF.

There are a few counts of this clone. This chain uses TRBV27 with TRBJ2-7; TRBD2 aligns across 11 bases. The CDR3 spans 14 residues. With V trimmed by 7 bases and J by 4 bases, 6 bases remained unmatched. Germline V lookup: CDR1 MNHEY, CDR2 SMNVEV (reference sequence). Here the CDR3 DNA reads TGTGCCAGCACCCGTAGCGGGGGGGCGTACGAGCAGTACTTC. Protein product: CASTRSGGAYEQYF.

The V call is TRBV11-2, the J call TRBJ2-3, with TRBD2 as a possible D gene (6 bases). V was trimmed by 8 bases and J by 5 bases, leaving 17 bases between them. This CDR3 has 14 residues. CDR1 and CDR2 (germline): SGHAT, FQNNGV. CDR3: CASEDSRAGDTQYF. For the CDR3, the DNA is TGTGCCAGCGAAGACAGCCGAGCGGGAGATACGCAGTATTTT. The full variable domain, in which reference TRBV11-2 and TRBJ2-3 provide the parts outside the CDR3, is EAGVAQSPRYKIIEKRQSVAFWCNPISGHATLYWYQQILGQGPKLLIQFQNNGVVDDSQLPKDRFSAERLKGVDSTLKIQPAKLEDSAVYLCASEDSRAGDTQYFGPGTRLTVL.

The CDR3 sequence is CASSISGTGSNEQFF. The CDR3 DNA reads TGTGCCAGCAGCATAAGCGGGACAGGGTCCAATGAGCAGTTCTTC. This chain joins TRBV7-2 and TRBJ2-1; TRBD1 agrees at 9 bases. Germline V gene sequence: CDR1 SGHTA, CDR2 FQGNSA. There are 15 residues in the CDR3. V lost 5 bases to trimming and J lost 6 bases; unmatched junction nucleotides: 8.

The chain employs TRBV6-6 and TRBJ2-3, with a possible D match to TRBD1 (5 bases). This CDR3 is 14 amino acids long. CDR1 and CDR2 from the germline V gene are MNHNY and SVGAGI (reference sequence). The V end was cut by 0 bases, the J end by 5 bases, with 9 bases between. CDR3 DNA sequence: TGTGCCAGCAGTTACTCGGCAGGGCGAGATACGCAGTATTTT. It is translated as CASSYSAGRDTQYF.

This clone was counted between two and nine times. V is TRBV5-1 and J is TRBJ2-3; 8 nucleotides match TRBD2. The CDR3 totals 15 residues. The trim removed 1 base at V and 4 bases at J, leaving 5 bases unmatched. Germline CDR1 and CDR2: SGHRS and YFSETQ. The CDR3 nucleotides are TGCGCCAGCAGCTTGTCGGCGGGAGGTTCAGATACGCAGTATTTT. Translating it yields CASSLSAGGSDTQYF.

The genes are TRBV19 and TRBJ2-7, with D possibly matching TRBD1 (5 bases). V dropped 3 bases and J dropped 0 bases, with 12 bases sitting between them. This CDR3 spans 15 amino acids. Germline V lookup: CDR1 LNHDA, CDR2 SQIVND (reference sequence). CDR3 nucleotides: TGTGCCAGTAGTATCGACAGCTGGAGCTCCTACGAGCAGTACTTC. Encoded protein: CASSIDSWSSYEQYF.

The chain links TRBV19 to TRBJ2-7, with a possible D match to TRBD2 (5 bases). Trimming shortened V by 5 bases and J by 0 bases, and 8 bases separated the two germline ends. The germline gives CDR1 LNHDA, CDR2 SQIVND (reference sequence). This CDR3 region has 13 residues. As DNA, the CDR3 is TGTGCCAGTAGTCACGGGATCTCCTACGAGCAGTACTTC. Translated, it gives CASSHGISYEQYF.

This clone was seen a handful of times. V is TRBV30 and J is TRBJ2-1; no clear D. Trimming pared 5 bases from V and 4 bases from J, leaving 6 bases between. Germline V lookup: CDR1 GTSNPN, CDR2 SVGIG (reference sequence). The CDR3 extends over 11 amino acids. The CDR3 coding sequence is TGTGCCTGGTCGCAGTACAATGAGCAGTTCTTC. It yields the protein CAWSQYNEQFF.

This chain joins TRBV5-4 and TRBJ2-1; D may be TRBD2 (6 bases). V lost 0 bases, J lost 4 bases, and 11 bases lay in between. The CDR3 has 15 amino acids. Germline V gene sequence: CDR1 SGHNT, CDR2 YYREEE (reference sequence). The CDR3 coding sequence is TGTGCCAGCAGCTTGGACGAGCGGGCGTACAATGAGCAGTTCTTC. Translated, it gives CASSLDERAYNEQFF.

This clone has a handful of counts. This chain's CDR3 is CAWSPPVIYEQYF. The CDR3 DNA reads TGTGCCTGGAGTCCACCAGTCATCTACGAGCAGTACTTC. The gene calls are TRBV30 and TRBJ2-7; D is undetermined. Between the trimmed V and J ends, which lost 2 bases and 3 bases, there was a span of 11 bases. The CDR3 spans 13 residues. Germline-derived CDR1 and CDR2 are GTSNPN and SVGIG (reference sequence).

This chain links TRBV28 with TRBJ2-1; the match to TRBD2 covers 11 bases. The CDR3 runs 16 residues. Germline loops: CDR1 MDHEN, CDR2 SYDVKM. V lost 5 bases and J lost 5; bases outside the gene matches: 8. This CDR3 reads CASSLPIAGGNNEQFF. The CDR3 coding sequence is TGTGCCAGCAGTCTCCCGATAGCGGGAGGGAACAATGAGCAGTTCTTC.

The V call is TRBV18, the J call TRBJ2-7; D not certain. Germline V CDR1 and CDR2: KGHSH, LQKENI. V was shortened by 0 bases and J by 4 bases, with 13 bases between the two germline ends. This CDR3 region has 15 residues. The DNA for the CDR3 is TGTGCCAGCTCACCACCGGGCAGGATCACGTACGAGCAGTACTTC. Its translation is CASSPPGRITYEQYF. The variable domain in full, with the rest retrieved from reference TRBV18 and TRBJ2-7, is NAGVMQNPRHLVRRRGQEARLRCSPMKGHSHVYWYRQLPEEGLKFMVYLQKENIIDESGMPKERFSAEFPKEGPSILRIQQVVRGDSAAYFCASSPPGRITYEQYFGPGTRLTVT.

This clone has just a few counts. The V gene is TRBV9, the J gene TRBJ2-3, with a possible D match to TRBD1 (6 bases). There are 14 residues in the CDR3. The V gene lost 4 bases and the J gene lost 1 base, with 10 bases spanning the gap. Germline CDR1 SGDLS, CDR2 YYNGEE. CDR3 residues: CASSPQGRTDTQYF. The CDR3 DNA follows: TGTGCCAGCAGCCCGCAGGGGCGCACAGATACGCAGTATTTT. The full variable domain, in which reference TRBV9 and TRBJ2-3 provide the parts outside the CDR3, is DSGVTQTPKHLITATGQRVTLRCSPRSGDLSVYWYQQSLDQGLQFLIQYYNGEERAKGNILERFSAQQFPDLHSELNLSSLELGDSALYFCASSPQGRTDTQYFGPGTRLTVL.

The V and J genes are TRBV4-3 and TRBJ1-3, with D possibly matching TRBD1 (6 bases). Deletions cut 4 bases from V and 0 bases from J, with 13 bases between. This CDR3 contains 16 residues. Germline V gives CDR1 LGHNA, CDR2 YSLEER. CDR3 sequence reads: CASSRLGTNSGNTIYF. DNA of the CDR3: TGCGCCAGCAGCCGTCTCGGGACAAACTCTGGAAACACCATATATTTT.

In nucleotides, the CDR3 is TGCGCCAGCAGCCAAGTTGGAGGGACAGCTGAAAAACTGTTTTTT. It is translated as CASSQVGGTAEKLFF. The rearrangement links TRBV4-1 to TRBJ1-4; 7 nucleotides agree with TRBD1. The V gene end was trimmed by 1 base and the J gene end by 7 bases; junction bases not matched to a gene: 6. The CDR3 is 15 residues long. Germline lookup yields CDR1 MGHRA and CDR2 YSYEKL.

This clone has more than one count but fewer than ten. The chain joins TRBV14 to TRBJ2-3, with D perhaps matching TRBD2 (5 bases). V shed 0 bases and J shed 14 bases, with 15 bases lying between them. This CDR3 has 13 residues. CDR1 and CDR2 from the germline V gene are SGHDN and FVKESK. The CDR3 sequence: CASSQDSAGSPYF. The CDR3 nucleotides are TGTGCCAGCAGCCAAGATTCGGCGGGCTCCCCGTATTTT.

J is TRBJ2-4 and V is TRBV6-5, with D possibly matching TRBD2 (5 bases). This CDR3 spans 13 amino acids. Germline loops: CDR1 MNHEY, CDR2 SVGAGI. Between the trimmed V and J ends, which lost 4 bases and 8 bases, there was a span of 12 bases. The CDR3: CASSSGMGYIQYF. The CDR3, as DNA: TGTGCCAGCAGTTCGGGGATGGGCTACATTCAGTACTTC.

V gene TRBV12-5 combines with J gene TRBJ1-6; D unclear. Germline CDR1 LGHNT, CDR2 FRNRAP. CDR3 length: 15 residues. With 1 base removed from V and 1 base from J, the gap between germline ends came to 5 bases. The CDR3 is CASGLAGSYNSPLHF. The CDR3, as DNA: TGTGCTAGTGGTTTGGCGGGTTCCTATAATTCACCCCTCCACTTT.

This chain uses TRBV6-5 with TRBJ1-4, with TRBD1 as a possible D gene (5 bases). Looked up from germline, CDR1 is MNHEY and CDR2 is SVGAGI. The CDR3 is made up of 13 amino acids. V shed 7 bases and J shed 2 bases, with 8 bases lying between them. CDR3 amino acids: CASKGRTNEKLFF. In nucleotides, the CDR3 is TGTGCCAGCAAGGGGAGGACTAATGAAAAACTGTTTTTT.

The chain is built from TRBV11-1 and TRBJ2-1, with TRBD2 matching over 7 bases. Germline-derived CDR1 and CDR2 are SGHAT and FQDESV (reference sequence). The V gene end was trimmed by 10 bases and the J gene end by 8 bases; junction bases not matched to a gene: 17. This CDR3 has 15 residues. CDR3 sequence: CAIQDGGGPGDEQFF. In DNA, the CDR3 is TGTGCCATCCAGGACGGGGGAGGGCCGGGGGATGAGCAGTTCTTC.

This clone was seen only a few times. The chain has TRBV19 and TRBJ1-5; 7 nucleotides line up with TRBD1. The length of the CDR3 is 15 residues. Per the germline V gene, CDR1 is LNHDA and CDR2 is SQIVND (reference sequence). Trimming removed 5 bases from V and 5 bases from J; junction bases left unmatched: 9. In nucleotides, the CDR3 is TGTGCCAGTAGTCGACAGGGTAAATATGATCAGCCCCAGCATTTT. Translation gives CASSRQGKYDQPQHF.

This chain links TRBV9 with TRBJ2-3, with D possibly matching TRBD1 (6 bases). This CDR3 region has 14 residues. CDR1 and CDR2 from the germline V gene are SGDLS and YYNGEE. The germline V and J ends were trimmed by 1 base and 6 bases, with 12 bases remaining between them. The CDR3 coding sequence is TGTGCCAGCAGCGTATTGGGGGCCCTGGATACGCAGTATTTT. Amino acid sequence: CASSVLGALDTQYF.

This clone was found a few times. This chain joins TRBV30 and TRBJ1-2; 9 bases agree with TRBD1. CDR1 GTSNPN and CDR2 SVGIG come from the germline V gene (reference sequence). The CDR3 length is 15 residues. Losses at the gene ends were 0 bases for V and 8 bases for J; bases not matched to a gene: 10. The CDR3 DNA is TGTGCCTGGAGTGTACTGACAGGGGGTTTATCGGGCTACACCTTC. Its translation is CAWSVLTGGLSGYTF. The full variable domain, its missing parts supplied by reference TRBV30 and TRBJ1-2, is SQTIHQWPATLVQPVGSPLSLECTVEGTSNPNLYWYRQAAGRGLQLLFYSVGIGQISSEVPQNLSASRPQDRQFILSSKKLLLSDSGFYLCAWSVLTGGLSGYTFGSGTRLTVV.